The clone carrying this T cell receptor (beta chain) occurred many times. Antigen unknown. There were TCR beta CDR3 regions amplified from RNA transcripts. An initial round of RT-PCR targeting the TCR CDR3 relied on the HTBI primer set. One entry per CDR3 protein results from TCRdb running MiXCR on the multiplex PCR reads. Of approximately 300,000 distinct CDR3 sequences listed, about 18% were seen once; the top ten hold less than 70%. In the ophthalmopathy cohort, Clinical Activity Score was at least 3, NOSPECS grade at least 4, and duration under 3 months. Exclusion of a patient resulted from uncontrolled infection, other autoimmune disease, pregnancy or lactation. CDR3 length: 15 residues. The ends were cut back, 6 bases at V and 0 bases at J, with 13 bases in the middle. The sample belongs to a study of T cells in Graves' hyperthyroidism and ophthalmopathy. Findings of the study overall: The majority of expanded thyroid clonotypes above 0.001 also appeared in blood. For ophthalmopathy, model prediction preceded onset by a median about 6.4 months.

Source material: blood. This clonotype was obtained from a woman aged 60-75 years with Graves' ophthalmopathy. J is TRBJ2-3 and V is TRBV12-3 or TRBV12-4; tentatively, D is TRBD1 (5 bases). The chain's CDR3 is CASSSGQISTDTQYF. CDR3 sequence (DNA): TGTGCCAGCAGCTCAGGACAAATTAGCACAGATACGCAGTATTTT.